These 25 T cell receptor beta chains were sequenced from one sample in a study of T cell responses to AZD1222 COVID-19 vaccine. This table comes from immunoSEQ multiplex PCR, and its TCRdb copy is limited to in-frame clones, with some not included. Of 150,000 or so clones listed, approximately 88% are singletons. The material sequenced was peripheral blood, taken on day 0 of AZD1222 vaccination. The receptors here all came from an adult in good health.

This sequence joins TRBV27 and TRBJ2-7, with TRBD2 matching 9 bases. The CDR3 contains 13 residues. Trimming removed 10 bases from V and 4 bases from J; junction bases left unmatched: 8. Germline V gene lookup returns CDR1 MNHEY and CDR2 SMNVEV (reference sequence). CDR3 nucleotide sequence: TGTGCCACCGGGCGGGGGGGCGCGTACGAGCAGTACTTC. Amino acids: CATGRGGAYEQYF.

This sequence joins TRBV2 and TRBJ2-5; D unresolved. Trimming cost V 3 bases and J 1 base, with 6 bases left between them. This CDR3 has 13 residues. Germline V lookup: CDR1 SNHLY, CDR2 FYNNEI. The DNA of the CDR3 is TGTGCCAGCAGTGAGATTCCCCAAGAGACCCAGTACTTC. Protein: CASSEIPQETQYF.

This clone was detected only a few times. The CDR3 nucleotides are TGTGCCAGCAGCGATGACAGGGAAGGTTCTGGAAACACCATATATTTT. This codes for CASSDDREGSGNTIYF. The chain has TRBV9 and TRBJ1-3; TRBD1 aligns across 7 bases. Germline CDR1 and CDR2: SGDLS and YYNGEE. V dropped 3 bases and J dropped 1; count of bases not matched to a gene: 7. The CDR3 has 16 residues.

The chain joins TRBV7-8 to TRBJ1-1, with TRBD1 as a possible D gene (5 bases). Trimming shortened V by 4 bases and J by 5 bases, and 14 bases separated the two germline ends. The CDR3 consists of 14 residues. Per germline, CDR1 SGHVS and CDR2 FQNEAQ. The CDR3 nucleotides are TGTGCCAGCAGCTCCAACCCAGGGAATACTGAAGCTTTCTTT. Amino acids: CASSSNPGNTEAFF.

A word on this clone: Other DNA sequences of this sample code for an identical CDR3. The chain carries TRBV5-1 and TRBJ1-5; no firm D call. Germline V CDR1 and CDR2: SGHRS, YFSETQ. V dropped 5 bases and J dropped 1 base, with 7 bases sitting between them. CDR3 length equals 13 residues. The CDR3 region is CASSLDSNQPQHF. As DNA, the CDR3 is TGCGCCAGCAGTCTGGACAGCAATCAGCCCCAGCATTTT.

This chain links TRBV2 with TRBJ2-4; D unclear. The length of the CDR3 is 14 residues. Looked up from germline, CDR1 is SNHLY and CDR2 is FYNNEI. With 2 bases removed from V and 5 bases from J, the gap between germline ends came to 10 bases. The CDR3 nucleotides are TGTGCCAGCAGTGAAAGAACTACCCAAAACATTCAGTACTTC. Its translation is CASSERTTQNIQYF.

In its sample, this clone was seen once. The chain links TRBV5-4 to TRBJ1-1; D gene ambiguous. Germline assignment: CDR1 SGHNT and CDR2 YYREEE (reference sequence). With 0 bases removed from V and 1 base from J, the gap between germline ends came to 4 bases. The CDR3 has 13 residues. As DNA, the CDR3 is TGTGCCAGCAGCTTGGAGACGAACACTGAAGCTTTCTTT. Encoded protein: CASSLETNTEAFF.

About this clone itself: The same CDR3 arises from other DNA sequences in this sample as well. The J gene is TRBJ1-5, the V gene TRBV19, with TRBD1 matching 7 bases. This CDR3 spans 14 amino acids. Germline values: CDR1 LNHDA, CDR2 SQIVND (reference sequence). V lost 5 bases to trimming and J lost 4 bases; unmatched junction nucleotides: 5. CDR3 sequence (DNA): TGTGCCAGTAGTCGAGGGACAGCGAATCAGCCCCAGCATTTT. The encoded protein is CASSRGTANQPQHF. Drawing the rest from reference TRBV19 and TRBJ1-5, the complete variable domain is DGGITQSPKYLFRKEGQNVTLSCEQNLNHDAMYWYRQDPGQGLRLIYYSQIVNDFQKGDIAEGYSVSREKKESFPLTVTSAQKNPTAFYLCASSRGTANQPQHFGDGTRLSIL.

J is TRBJ1-5 and V is TRBV19, with 10 bases lining up with TRBD1. Germline V CDR1 and CDR2: LNHDA, SQIVND (reference sequence). V dropped 3 bases and J dropped 0; count of bases not matched to a gene: 11. There are 19 residues in the CDR3. The CDR3 reads CASSIVRGTGEYSNQPQHF. For the CDR3, the DNA is TGTGCCAGTAGTATCGTCCGCGGGACAGGGGAGTATAGCAATCAGCCCCAGCATTTT.

This clone occurred a few times. The chain carries TRBV5-1 and TRBJ1-6, with no clear D. Germline lookup yields CDR1 SGHRS and CDR2 YFSETQ. V lost 1 base and J lost 0, with 5 bases in between. This CDR3 region has 15 residues. The CDR3 loop is CASSLTSSYNSPLHF. CDR3 sequence (DNA): TGCGCCAGCAGCTTGACCAGCTCCTATAATTCACCCCTCCACTTT.

This clone was seen only once. The chain uses TRBV19 and TRBJ1-5; TRBD1 matches 8 bases. Germline V gives CDR1 LNHDA, CDR2 SQIVND (reference sequence). V lost 3 bases and J lost 0; bases outside the gene matches: 4. The CDR3 loop spans 16 amino acids. CDR3 region: CASSIQGAFSNQPQHF. In DNA form, the CDR3 reads TGTGCCAGTAGTATCCAGGGGGCGTTTAGCAATCAGCCCCAGCATTTT.

The rearrangement joins TRBV6-1 to TRBJ1-1; D uncertain. The germline V gene has CDR1 MNHNS and CDR2 SASEGT. V was cut by 1 base and J by 6 bases, with 12 bases left in between. CDR3 size: 14 residues. The CDR3 coding sequence is TGTGCCAGCAGTGAAGTCGTGGGGAGAGCTGAAGCTTTCTTT. It is translated as CASSEVVGRAEAFF.

The rearrangement links TRBV7-2 to TRBJ1-2; 7 nucleotides line up with TRBD1. Trimming removed 6 bases from V and 8 bases from J; junction bases left unmatched: 9. CDR3 length: 13 amino acids. The V gene's germline CDR1 is SGHTA and CDR2 FQGNSA. CDR3 sequence: CASSPRGMYGYTF. CDR3 bases: TGTGCCAGCAGTCCCAGGGGGATGTACGGCTACACCTTC.

The CDR3 loop reads CASSLRSGTGSNEQFF. The CDR3, as DNA: TGTGCCAGCAGCCTGAGATCCGGGACAGGGAGTAATGAGCAGTTCTTC. This chain uses TRBV7-3 with TRBJ2-1, with 9 bases matching TRBD1. The CDR3 covers 16 residues. CDR1 is SGHTA, CDR2 FQGTGA, per germline. The J segment lost 7 bases and the V segment lost 5 bases, leaving 12 bases of the junction unmatched.

The chain combines TRBV5-4 with TRBJ1-2, with 9 bases matching TRBD1. This CDR3 has 14 residues. CDR1 SGHNT and CDR2 YYREEE come from the germline V gene (reference sequence). The V segment lost 2 bases and the J segment 8 bases; nucleotides outside the gene matches: 7. The CDR3 region is CASSLGQGSQGYTF. DNA for the CDR3: TGTGCCAGCAGCTTAGGACAGGGGTCGCAAGGCTACACCTTC.

This chain links TRBV5-6 with TRBJ1-2, with D unclear. Germline V gene sequence: CDR1 SGHDT, CDR2 YYEEEE. V was shortened by 4 bases and J by 3 bases, with 16 bases between the two germline ends. CDR3 length equals 15 residues. CDR3 bases: TGTGCCAGCAGCCCCACCGGTCCTCCCCACTATGGCTACACCTTC. Translating it yields CASSPTGPPHYGYTF.

The chain couples TRBV21-1 to TRBJ1-1; TRBD1, the D gene given by the table, was not confirmed from the DNA. TRBV21-1 is reported as a pseudogene. The CDR3 loop spans 20 amino acids. The CDR3 reads CASSKKPFDREGGMNTEAFF. CDR3 sequence (DNA): TGTGCCAGCAGCAAAAAGCCCTTCGACAGGGAAGGGGGTATGAACACTGAAGCTTTCTTT.

This sequence joins TRBV9 and TRBJ2-5; no definite D call. Trimming removed 2 bases at V and 4 bases at J, with 9 bases between. CDR3 size: 13 residues. Germline V CDR1 and CDR2: SGDLS, YYNGEE. The CDR3 spells CASSVGISETQYF. The CDR3 DNA sequence: TGTGCCAGCAGCGTTGGTATATCAGAGACCCAGTACTTC.

V and J are TRBV28 and TRBJ1-5; unclear D gene. The CDR3 extends over 14 amino acids. V gave up 6 bases and J gave up 5 bases, with 14 bases separating them. Germline V gene data show CDR1 as MDHEN and CDR2 as SYDVKM. The DNA of the CDR3 is TGTGCCAGCAGCCGTCCAGAGTTCGATCAGCCCCAGCATTTT. Translating gives CASSRPEFDQPQHF.

The chain employs TRBV5-4 and TRBJ1-1; D gene uncertain. The V gene lost 0 bases and the J gene lost 3 bases, with 9 bases spanning the gap. Germline lookup yields CDR1 SGHNT and CDR2 YYREEE (reference sequence). The CDR3 is made up of 14 amino acids. In DNA, the CDR3 is TGTGCCAGCAGCTTGGACGGGGATTACACTGAAGCTTTCTTT. Its translation: CASSLDGDYTEAFF.

The J gene is TRBJ1-4, the V gene TRBV7-2; D not certain. Germline values: CDR1 SGHTA, CDR2 FQGNSA. CDR3 size: 14 residues. V was shortened by 4 bases and J by 6 bases, with 12 bases between the two germline ends. CDR3 nucleotide sequence: TGTGCCAGCAGCTCTCTGAGGGCCTATGAAAAACTGTTTTTT. Its protein product is CASSSLRAYEKLFF.

The genes are TRBV6-2 or TRBV6-3 and TRBJ2-5; D remains unclear. In germline, CDR1 is MNHEY, CDR2 SVGEGT. With 6 bases removed from V and 1 base from J, the gap between germline ends came to 12 bases. This CDR3 is 14 amino acids long. CDR3 sequence: CASSVGSSQETQYF. The CDR3 bases are TGTGCCAGCAGCGTTGGGTCCAGCCAAGAGACCCAGTACTTC.

This clone has a single count. J is TRBJ2-7 and V is TRBV9, with D maybe TRBD2 (5 bases). The germline V gene encodes CDR1 SGDLS and CDR2 YYNGEE. Trimming took off 0 bases at V and 4 bases at J, with 8 bases between the two ends. The CDR3 runs 13 residues. The CDR3: CASSVGEPYEQYF. The CDR3, as DNA: TGTGCCAGCAGCGTAGGGGAGCCGTACGAGCAGTACTTC. Supplemented by reference TRBV9 and TRBJ2-7, the full variable domain reads DSGVTQTPKHLITATGQRVTLRCSPRSGDLSVYWYQQSLDQGLQFLIQYYNGEERAKGNILERFSAQQFPDLHSELNLSSLELGDSALYFCASSVGEPYEQYFGPGTRLTVT.

V and J are TRBV28 and TRBJ1-2; TRBD1 is a possible D gene (5 bases). In germline, CDR1 is MDHEN, CDR2 SYDVKM. V was clipped by 5 bases and J by 0 bases, with 19 bases between them. The CDR3 totals 17 residues. The CDR3 DNA reads as TGTGCCAGCAGTGCGGGGGGGTCCCTCCCATCTAACTATGGCTACACCTTC. Amino acids: CASSAGGSLPSNYGYTF.

V gene TRBV4-1 combines with J gene TRBJ2-5; 11 positions match TRBD2. Trimming took 4 bases from V and 8 from J; bases not matched to a gene: 6. Germline lookup yields CDR1 MGHRA and CDR2 YSYEKL. This CDR3 is built from 14 residues. The CDR3 protein is CASSPGTSGLTQYF. CDR3 DNA: TGCGCCAGCAGCCCCGGGACTAGCGGACTTACCCAGTACTTC.